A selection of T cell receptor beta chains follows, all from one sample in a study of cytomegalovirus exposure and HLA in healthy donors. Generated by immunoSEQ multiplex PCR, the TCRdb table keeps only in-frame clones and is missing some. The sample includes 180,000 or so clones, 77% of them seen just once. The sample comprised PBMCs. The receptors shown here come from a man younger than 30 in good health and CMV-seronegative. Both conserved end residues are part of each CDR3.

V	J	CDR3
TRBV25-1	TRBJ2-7	CASSEFLGAEQYF
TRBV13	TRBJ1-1	CASSLGWAGGELATEAFF
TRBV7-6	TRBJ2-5	CASSWTGERETQYF
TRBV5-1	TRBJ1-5	CASSLSGSNQPQHF
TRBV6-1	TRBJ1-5	CASSARTTYSNQPQHF
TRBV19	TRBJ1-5	CASSIGTGNQPQHF
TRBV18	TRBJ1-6	CASQRDSNSPLHF
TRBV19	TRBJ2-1	CASSIDTGEQFF
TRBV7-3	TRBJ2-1	CASSPQPGLARNEQFF
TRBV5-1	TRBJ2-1	CASSLAGGNSEQFF
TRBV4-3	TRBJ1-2	CASSQGRGASNYGYTF
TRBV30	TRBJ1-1	CAWSGLIAFF
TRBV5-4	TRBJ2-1	CASSLIVDLTSYNEQFF
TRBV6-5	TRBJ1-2	CASSVTGGDGYTF
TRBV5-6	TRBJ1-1	CASGLYTGLWGGTEAFF
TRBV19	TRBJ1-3	CASSYDRVSGNTIYF
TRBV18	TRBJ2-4	CASSQRQGVAKNIQYF
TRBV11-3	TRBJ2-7	CASSLVAGTPYEQYF
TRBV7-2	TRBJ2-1	CASSLETSGGNEQFF
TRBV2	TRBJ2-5	CAGYREETQYF
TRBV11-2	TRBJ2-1	CASSLVAGHYNEQFF
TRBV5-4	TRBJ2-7	CASSRLASSGAREQYF
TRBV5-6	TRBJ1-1	CASSLWGRTGRTEAFF
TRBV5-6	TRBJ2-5	CASSFPWDSGETQYF
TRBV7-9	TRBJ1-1	CASSLSGQGAFF
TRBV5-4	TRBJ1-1	CASSLARGEAEAFF
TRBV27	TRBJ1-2	CASSSGQHYGYTF
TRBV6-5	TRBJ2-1	CASRGGSYNEQFF
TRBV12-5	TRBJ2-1	CASGLLGLAWDEQFF
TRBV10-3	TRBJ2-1	CAITLGLDNEQFF
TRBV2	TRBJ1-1	CASSEQGAGGAEAFF
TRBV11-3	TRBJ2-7	CASSLTAGEQYF
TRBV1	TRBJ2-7	CTSSPLGSTYEQYF
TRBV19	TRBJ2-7	CASSIERGSSYEQYF
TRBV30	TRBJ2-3	CAWKVAGPSSTDTQYF
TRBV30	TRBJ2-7	CAWSSAYEQYF
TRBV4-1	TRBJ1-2	CASSQEGVGGFYGYTF
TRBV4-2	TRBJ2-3	CASTLEGGVDTQYF
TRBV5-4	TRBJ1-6	CASSPGRGQVNSPLHF
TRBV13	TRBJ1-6	CASSLGRGVSYNSPLHF
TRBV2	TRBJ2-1	CASSEVRQRGNEQFF
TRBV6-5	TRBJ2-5	CASTWTGVFGETQYF
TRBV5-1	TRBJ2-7	CASSLQGAGTYEQYF
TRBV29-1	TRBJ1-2	CSVELIPYGYTF
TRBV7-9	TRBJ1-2	CASSFVDSNYGYTF
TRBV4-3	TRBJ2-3	CASSQDTAGGWGTDTQYF
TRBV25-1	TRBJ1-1	CASSVCTEAFF
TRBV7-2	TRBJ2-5	CASLAGGPGETQYF
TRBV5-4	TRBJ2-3	CASSGLAQPSTDTQYF
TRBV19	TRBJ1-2	CASSPGQGNYGYTF
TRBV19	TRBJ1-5	CASISGDNQPQHF